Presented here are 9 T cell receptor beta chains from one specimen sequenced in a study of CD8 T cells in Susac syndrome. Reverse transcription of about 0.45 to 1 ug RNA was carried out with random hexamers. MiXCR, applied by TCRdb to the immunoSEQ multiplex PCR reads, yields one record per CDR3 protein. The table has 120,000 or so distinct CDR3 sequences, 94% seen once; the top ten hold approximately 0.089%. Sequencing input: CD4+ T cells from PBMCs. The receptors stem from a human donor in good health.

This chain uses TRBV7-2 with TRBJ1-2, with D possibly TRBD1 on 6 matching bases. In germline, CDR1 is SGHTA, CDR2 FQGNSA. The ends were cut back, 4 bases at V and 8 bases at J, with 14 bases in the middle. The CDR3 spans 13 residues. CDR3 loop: CASSSPQGRGYTF. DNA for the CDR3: TGTGCCAGCAGCTCCCCACAGGGCCGCGGCTACACCTTC.

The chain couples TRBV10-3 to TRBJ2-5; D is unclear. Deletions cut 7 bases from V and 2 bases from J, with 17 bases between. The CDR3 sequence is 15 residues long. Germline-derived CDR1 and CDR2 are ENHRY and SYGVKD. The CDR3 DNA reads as TGTGCCATCAAGGCGGCTACGGGCGCTCAAGAGACCCAGTACTTC. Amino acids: CAIKAATGAQETQYF.

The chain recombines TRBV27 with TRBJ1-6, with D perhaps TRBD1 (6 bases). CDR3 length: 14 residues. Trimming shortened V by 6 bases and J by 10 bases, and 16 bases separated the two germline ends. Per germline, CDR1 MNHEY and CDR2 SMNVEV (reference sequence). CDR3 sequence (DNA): TGTGCCAGCAGACGGACAGCCAGGGCGTCACCCCTCCACTTT. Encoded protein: CASRRTARASPLHF.

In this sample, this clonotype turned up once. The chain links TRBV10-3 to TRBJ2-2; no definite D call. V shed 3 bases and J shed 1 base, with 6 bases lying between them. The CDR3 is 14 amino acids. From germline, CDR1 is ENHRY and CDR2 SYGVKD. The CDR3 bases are TGTGCCATCAGTGACGACAAGAACACCGGGGAGCTGTTTTTT. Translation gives CAISDDKNTGELFF.

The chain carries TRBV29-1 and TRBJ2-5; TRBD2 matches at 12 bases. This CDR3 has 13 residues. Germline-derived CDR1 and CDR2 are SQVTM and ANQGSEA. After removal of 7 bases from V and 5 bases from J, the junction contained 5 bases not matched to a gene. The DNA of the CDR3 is TGCAGCGGACTAGCGGGAGTCGGCGAGACCCAGTACTTC. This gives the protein CSGLAGVGETQYF.

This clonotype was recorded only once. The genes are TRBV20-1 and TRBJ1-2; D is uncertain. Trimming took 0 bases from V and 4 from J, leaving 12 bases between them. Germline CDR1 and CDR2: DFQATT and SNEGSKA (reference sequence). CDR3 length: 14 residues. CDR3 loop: CSARELGQSYGYTF. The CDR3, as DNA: TGCAGTGCTAGAGAGTTAGGCCAGAGCTATGGCTACACCTTC.

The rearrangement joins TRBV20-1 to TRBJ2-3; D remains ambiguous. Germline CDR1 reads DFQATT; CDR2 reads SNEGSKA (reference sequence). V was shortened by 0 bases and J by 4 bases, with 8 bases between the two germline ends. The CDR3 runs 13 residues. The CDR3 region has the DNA TGCAGTGCTAGAGAACCGATGCCAGATACGCAGTATTTT. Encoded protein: CSAREPMPDTQYF.

For the CDR3, the DNA is TGCGCCAGCAGCTTTCAAGGAGACCTGAACACTGAAGCTTTCTTT. It yields the protein CASSFQGDLNTEAFF. This chain connects TRBV5-1 to TRBJ1-1; no firm D call. V lost 2 bases, J lost 0 bases, and 11 bases lay in between. Germline lookup yields CDR1 SGHRS and CDR2 YFSETQ. This CDR3 is 15 amino acids long.

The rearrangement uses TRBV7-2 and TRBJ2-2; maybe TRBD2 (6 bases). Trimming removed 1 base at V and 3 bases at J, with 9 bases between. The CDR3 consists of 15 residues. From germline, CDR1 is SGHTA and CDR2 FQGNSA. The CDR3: CASSLVPSDTGELFF. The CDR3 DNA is TGTGCCAGCAGCTTAGTCCCTAGCGACACCGGGGAGCTGTTTTTT.